The sample holds a few counts of the clone carrying this T cell receptor beta chain. TCRdb re-derived calls from the 5' RACE reads in MiXCR, one entry per CDR3 protein. Of about 810,000 distinct CDR3 sequences in the sample, 12% are singletons; the top ten hold around 1.5%. The data derive from a study of identical twins. There are 12 residues in the CDR3. Trimming stripped 10 bases from V and 9 bases from J, with 13 bases between. The germline V gene has CDR1 MNHEY and CDR2 SMNVEV (reference sequence). All donors were healthy, and all were Caucasian. These records were also assigned to another study, of yellow fever vaccine responses in identical twins.

The sample consisted of PBMCs. The chain is built from TRBV27 and TRBJ1-6, with D tentatively TRBD1 (5 bases). The TCR was taken from a young woman in good health. The DNA for the CDR3 is TGTGCCACCTCTTCAGGGATTTCACCCCTCCACTTT. Protein sequence: CATSSGISPLHF.